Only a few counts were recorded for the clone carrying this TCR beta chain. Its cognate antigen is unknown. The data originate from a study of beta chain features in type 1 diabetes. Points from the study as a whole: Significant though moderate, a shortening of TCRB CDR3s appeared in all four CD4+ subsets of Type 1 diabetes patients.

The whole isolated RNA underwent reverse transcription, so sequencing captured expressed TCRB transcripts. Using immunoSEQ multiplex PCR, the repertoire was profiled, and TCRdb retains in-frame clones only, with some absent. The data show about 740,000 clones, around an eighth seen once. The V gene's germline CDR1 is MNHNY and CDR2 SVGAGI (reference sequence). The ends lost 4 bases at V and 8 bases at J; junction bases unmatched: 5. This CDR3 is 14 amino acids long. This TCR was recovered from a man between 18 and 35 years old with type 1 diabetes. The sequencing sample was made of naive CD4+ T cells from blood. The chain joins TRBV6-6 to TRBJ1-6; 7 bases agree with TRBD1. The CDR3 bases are TGTGCCAGCAGTTCGACAGGGTTGCATTCACCCCTCCACTTT. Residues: CASSSTGLHSPLHF.